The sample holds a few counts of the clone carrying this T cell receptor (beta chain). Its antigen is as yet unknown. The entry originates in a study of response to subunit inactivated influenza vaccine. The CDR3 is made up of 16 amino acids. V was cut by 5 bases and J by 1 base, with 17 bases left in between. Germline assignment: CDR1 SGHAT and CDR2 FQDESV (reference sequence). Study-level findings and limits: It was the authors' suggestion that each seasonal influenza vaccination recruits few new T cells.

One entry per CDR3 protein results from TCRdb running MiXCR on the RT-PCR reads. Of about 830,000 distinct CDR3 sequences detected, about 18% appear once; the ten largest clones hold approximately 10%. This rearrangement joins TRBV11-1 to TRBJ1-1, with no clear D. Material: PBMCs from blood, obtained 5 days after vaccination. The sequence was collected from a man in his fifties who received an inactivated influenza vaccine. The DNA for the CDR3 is TGTGCCAGCAGCAATCGACAATCGACGCCGAACACTGAAGCTTTCTTT. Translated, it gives CASSNRQSTPNTEAFF.